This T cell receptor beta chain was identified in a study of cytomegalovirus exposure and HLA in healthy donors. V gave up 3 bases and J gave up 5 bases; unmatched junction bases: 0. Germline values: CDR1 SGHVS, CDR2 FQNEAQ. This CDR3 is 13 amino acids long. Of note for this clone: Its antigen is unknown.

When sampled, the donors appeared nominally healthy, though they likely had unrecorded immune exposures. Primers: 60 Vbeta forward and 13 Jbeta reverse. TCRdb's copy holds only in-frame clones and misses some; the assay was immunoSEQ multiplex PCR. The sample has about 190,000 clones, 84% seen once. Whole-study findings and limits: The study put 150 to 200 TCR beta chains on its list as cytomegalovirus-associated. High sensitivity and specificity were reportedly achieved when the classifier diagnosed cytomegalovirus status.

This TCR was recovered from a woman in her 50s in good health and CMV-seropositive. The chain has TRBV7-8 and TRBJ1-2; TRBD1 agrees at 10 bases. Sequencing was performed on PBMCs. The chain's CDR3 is CASSLGQGYGYTF. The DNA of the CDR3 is TGTGCCAGCAGCTTGGGACAGGGGTATGGCTACACCTTC.